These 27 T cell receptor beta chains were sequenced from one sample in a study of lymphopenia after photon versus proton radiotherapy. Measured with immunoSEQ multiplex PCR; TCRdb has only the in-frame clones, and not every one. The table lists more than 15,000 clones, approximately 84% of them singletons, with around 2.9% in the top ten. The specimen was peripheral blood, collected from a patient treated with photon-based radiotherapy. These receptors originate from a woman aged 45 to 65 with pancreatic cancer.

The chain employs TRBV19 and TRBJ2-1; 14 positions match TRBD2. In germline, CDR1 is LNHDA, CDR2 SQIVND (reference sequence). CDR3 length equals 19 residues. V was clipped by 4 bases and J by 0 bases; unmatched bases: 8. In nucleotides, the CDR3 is TGTGCCAGTAGTAAGAGGACTAGCGGGAGGATCAGCTCCTACAATGAGCAGTTCTTC. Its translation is CASSKRTSGRISSYNEQFF.

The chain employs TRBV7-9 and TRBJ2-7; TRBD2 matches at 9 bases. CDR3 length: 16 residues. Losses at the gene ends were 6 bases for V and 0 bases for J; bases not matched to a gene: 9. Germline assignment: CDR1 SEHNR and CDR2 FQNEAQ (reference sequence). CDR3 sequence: CASSSGGIQNSYEQYF. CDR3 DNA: TGTGCCAGCAGTAGCGGGGGTATCCAAAACTCCTACGAGCAGTACTTC. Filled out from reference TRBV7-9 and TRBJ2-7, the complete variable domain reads DTGVSQNPRHKITKRGQNVTFRCDPISEHNRLYWYRQTLGQGPEFLTYFQNEAQLEKSRLLSDRFSAERPKGSFSTLEIQRTEQGDSAMYLCASSSGGIQNSYEQYFGPGTRLTVT.

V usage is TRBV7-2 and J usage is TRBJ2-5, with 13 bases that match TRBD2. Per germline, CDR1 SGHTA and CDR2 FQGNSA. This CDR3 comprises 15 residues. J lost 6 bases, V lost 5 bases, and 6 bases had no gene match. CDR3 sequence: CASSGLAGVSKTQYF. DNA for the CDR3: TGTGCCAGCAGCGGACTAGCGGGAGTTAGTAAGACCCAGTACTTC.

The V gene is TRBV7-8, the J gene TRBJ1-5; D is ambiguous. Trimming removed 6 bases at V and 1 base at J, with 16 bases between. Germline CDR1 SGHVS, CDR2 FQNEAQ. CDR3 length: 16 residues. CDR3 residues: CASRKMGAGSNQPQHF. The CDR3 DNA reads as TGTGCCAGCAGGAAAATGGGTGCGGGCAGCAATCAGCCCCAGCATTTT.

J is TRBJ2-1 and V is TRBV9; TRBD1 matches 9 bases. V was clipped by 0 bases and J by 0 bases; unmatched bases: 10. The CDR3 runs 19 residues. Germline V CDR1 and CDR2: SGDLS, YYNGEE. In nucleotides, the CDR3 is TGTGCCAGCAGCGTAGCCCCCGGGACAGGGCTTAGCTCCTACAATGAGCAGTTCTTC. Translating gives CASSVAPGTGLSSYNEQFF.

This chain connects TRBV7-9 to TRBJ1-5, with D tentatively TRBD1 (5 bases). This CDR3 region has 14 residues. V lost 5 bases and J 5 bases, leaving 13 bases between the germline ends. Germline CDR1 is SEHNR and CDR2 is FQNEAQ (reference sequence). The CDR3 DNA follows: TGTGCCAGCAGCACCTGGGGGGGGGATCAGCCCCAGCATTTT. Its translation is CASSTWGGDQPQHF.

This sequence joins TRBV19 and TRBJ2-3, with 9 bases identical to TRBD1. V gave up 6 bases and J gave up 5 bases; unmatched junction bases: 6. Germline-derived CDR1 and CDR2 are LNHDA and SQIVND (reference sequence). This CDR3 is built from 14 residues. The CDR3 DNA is TGTGCCAGTAGCCTACAGGGGGCAGGAGATACGCAGTATTTT. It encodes CASSLQGAGDTQYF.

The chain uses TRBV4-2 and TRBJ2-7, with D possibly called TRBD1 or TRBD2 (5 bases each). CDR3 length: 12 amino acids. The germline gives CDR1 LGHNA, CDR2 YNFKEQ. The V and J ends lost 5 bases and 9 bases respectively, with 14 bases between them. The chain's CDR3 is CASSLAGAGQYF. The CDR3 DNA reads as TGTGCCAGCAGCTTGGCCGGGGCTGGGCAGTACTTC.

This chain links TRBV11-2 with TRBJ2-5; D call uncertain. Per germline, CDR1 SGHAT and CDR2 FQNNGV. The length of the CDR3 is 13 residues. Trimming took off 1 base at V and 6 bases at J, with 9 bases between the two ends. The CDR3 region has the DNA TGTGCCAGCAGCTTAGGTGTTGGAAAGACCCAGTACTTC. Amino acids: CASSLGVGKTQYF.

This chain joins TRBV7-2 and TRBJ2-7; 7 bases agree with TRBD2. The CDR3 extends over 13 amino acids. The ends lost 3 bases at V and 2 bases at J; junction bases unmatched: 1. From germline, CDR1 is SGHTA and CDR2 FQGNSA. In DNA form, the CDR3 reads TGTGCCAGCAGCTTCGGACTAGCCTACGAGCAGTACTTC. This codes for CASSFGLAYEQYF.

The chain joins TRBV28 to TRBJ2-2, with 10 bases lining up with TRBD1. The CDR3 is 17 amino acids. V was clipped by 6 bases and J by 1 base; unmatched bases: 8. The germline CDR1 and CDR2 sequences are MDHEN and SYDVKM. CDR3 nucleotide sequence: TGTGCCAGCAGCCCAAGGACAGGGGGTTGGAACACCGGGGAGCTGTTTTTT. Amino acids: CASSPRTGGWNTGELFF.

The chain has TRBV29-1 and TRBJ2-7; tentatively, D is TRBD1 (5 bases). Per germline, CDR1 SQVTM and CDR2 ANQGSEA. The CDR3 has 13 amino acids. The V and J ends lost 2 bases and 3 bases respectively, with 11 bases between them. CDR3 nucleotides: TGCAGCGTTGAAAAGGGGAACGGCTACGAGCAGTACTTC. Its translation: CSVEKGNGYEQYF.

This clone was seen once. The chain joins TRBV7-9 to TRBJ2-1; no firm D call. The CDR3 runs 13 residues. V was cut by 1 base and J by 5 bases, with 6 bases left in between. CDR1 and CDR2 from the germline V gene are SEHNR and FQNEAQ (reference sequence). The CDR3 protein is CASSLDQNNEQFF. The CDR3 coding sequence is TGTGCCAGCAGCTTAGACCAAAACAATGAGCAGTTCTTC.

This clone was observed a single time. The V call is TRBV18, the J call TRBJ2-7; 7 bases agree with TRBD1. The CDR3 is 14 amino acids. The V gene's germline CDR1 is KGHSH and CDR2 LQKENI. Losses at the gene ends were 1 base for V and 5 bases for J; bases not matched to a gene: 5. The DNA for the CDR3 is TGTGCCAGCTCACCACTTTTAGGGGGCAACGAGCAGTACTTC. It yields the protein CASSPLLGGNEQYF.

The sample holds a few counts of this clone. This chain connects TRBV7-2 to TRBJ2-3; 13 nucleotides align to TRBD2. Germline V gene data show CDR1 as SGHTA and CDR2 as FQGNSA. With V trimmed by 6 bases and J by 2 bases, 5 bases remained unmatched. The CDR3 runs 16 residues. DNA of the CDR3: TGTGCCAGCAGAGATGGACTAGCGGGAGCCACAGATACGCAGTATTTT. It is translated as CASRDGLAGATDTQYF.

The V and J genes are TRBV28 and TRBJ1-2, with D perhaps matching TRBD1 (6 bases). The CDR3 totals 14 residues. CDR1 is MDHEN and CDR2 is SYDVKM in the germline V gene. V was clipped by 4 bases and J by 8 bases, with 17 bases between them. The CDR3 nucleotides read TGTGCCAGCAGTTCTTACAGGGCTGGTGAGGGCTACACCTTC. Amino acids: CASSSYRAGEGYTF.

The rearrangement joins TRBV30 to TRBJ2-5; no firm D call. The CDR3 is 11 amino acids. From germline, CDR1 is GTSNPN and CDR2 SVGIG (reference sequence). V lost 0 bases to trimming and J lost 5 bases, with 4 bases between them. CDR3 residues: CAWSVKETQYF. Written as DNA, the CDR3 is TGTGCCTGGAGTGTTAAGGAGACCCAGTACTTC. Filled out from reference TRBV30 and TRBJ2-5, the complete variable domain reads SQTIHQWPATLVQPVGSPLSLECTVEGTSNPNLYWYRQAAGRGLQLLFYSVGIGQISSEVPQNLSASRPQDRQFILSSKKLLLSDSGFYLCAWSVKETQYFGPGTRLLVL.

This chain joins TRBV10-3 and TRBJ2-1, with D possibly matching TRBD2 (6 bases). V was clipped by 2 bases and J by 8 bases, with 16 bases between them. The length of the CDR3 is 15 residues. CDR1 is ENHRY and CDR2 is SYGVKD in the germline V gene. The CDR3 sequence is CAISEGWGVGDEQFF. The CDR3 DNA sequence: TGTGCCATCAGTGAGGGATGGGGGGTAGGAGATGAGCAGTTCTTC.

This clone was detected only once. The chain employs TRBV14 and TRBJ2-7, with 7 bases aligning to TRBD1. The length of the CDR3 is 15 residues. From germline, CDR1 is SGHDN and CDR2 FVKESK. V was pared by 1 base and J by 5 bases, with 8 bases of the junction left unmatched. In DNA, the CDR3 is TGTGCCAGCAGCCAAGGAGTAGGGGGCATGGACGAGCAGTACTTC. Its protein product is CASSQGVGGMDEQYF.

The CDR3 sequence is CSVRGQAATNEKLFF. DNA for the CDR3: TGCAGCGTCCGGGGACAGGCTGCAACTAATGAAAAACTGTTTTTT. V usage is TRBV29-1 and J usage is TRBJ1-4; TRBD1 matches 8 bases. This CDR3 comprises 15 residues. Trimming took 6 bases from V and 0 from J; bases not matched to a gene: 6. Germline V gene data show CDR1 as SQVTM and CDR2 as ANQGSEA.

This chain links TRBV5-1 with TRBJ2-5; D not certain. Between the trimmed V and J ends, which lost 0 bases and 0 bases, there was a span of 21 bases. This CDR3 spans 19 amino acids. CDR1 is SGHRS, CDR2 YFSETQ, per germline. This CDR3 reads CASSLVLRTQKMYQETQYF. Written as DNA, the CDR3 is TGCGCCAGCAGCTTGGTCCTCCGGACCCAGAAGATGTACCAAGAGACCCAGTACTTC.

CDR3 DNA: TGTGCCAGCAGCTCCGGGGATGTTAAAAGGACTGAAGCTTTCTTT. It specifies CASSSGDVKRTEAFF. This chain links TRBV7-9 with TRBJ1-1; D unresolved. Germline V CDR1 and CDR2: SEHNR, FQNEAQ (reference sequence). The CDR3 is 15 amino acids. The V and J ends lost 4 bases and 5 bases respectively, with 17 bases between them. The entire variable domain, with the rest obtained from reference TRBV7-9 and TRBJ1-1, is as follows: DTGVSQNPRHKITKRGQNVTFRCDPISEHNRLYWYRQTLGQGPEFLTYFQNEAQLEKSRLLSDRFSAERPKGSFSTLEIQRTEQGDSAMYLCASSSGDVKRTEAFFGQGTRLTVV.

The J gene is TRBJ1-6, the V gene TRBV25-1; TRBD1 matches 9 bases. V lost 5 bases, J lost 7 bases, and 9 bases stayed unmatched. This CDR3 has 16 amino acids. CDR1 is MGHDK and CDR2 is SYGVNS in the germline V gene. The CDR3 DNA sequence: TGTGCCAGCAGTCCACAGGGGGCTGGAGTGAATTCACCCCTCCACTTT. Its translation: CASSPQGAGVNSPLHF.

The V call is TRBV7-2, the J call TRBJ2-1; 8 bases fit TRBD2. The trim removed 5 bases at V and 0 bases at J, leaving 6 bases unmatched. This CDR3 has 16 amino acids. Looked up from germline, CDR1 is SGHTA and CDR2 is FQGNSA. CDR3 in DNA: TGTGCCAGCAGCGCCACCGGGACTAGCTCCTACAATGAGCAGTTCTTC. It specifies CASSATGTSSYNEQFF. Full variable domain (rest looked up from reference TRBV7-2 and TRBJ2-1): GAGVSQSPSNKVTEKGKDVELRCDPISGHTALYWYRQSLGQGLEFLIYFQGNSAPDKSGLPSDRFSAERTGGSVSTLTIQRTQQEDSAVYLCASSATGTSSYNEQFFGPGTRLTVL.

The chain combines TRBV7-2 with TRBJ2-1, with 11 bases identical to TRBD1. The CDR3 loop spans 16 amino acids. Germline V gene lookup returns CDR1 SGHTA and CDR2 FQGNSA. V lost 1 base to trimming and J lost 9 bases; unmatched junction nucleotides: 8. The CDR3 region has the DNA TGTGCCAGCAGCTTAGATCGGACAGGGGGCCGGGTTGAGCAGTTCTTC. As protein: CASSLDRTGGRVEQFF.

The CDR3 DNA sequence: TGTGCCAGCAGCCCTACTCGACAGGGGCGGGATCAGCCCCAGCATTTT. Translating gives CASSPTRQGRDQPQHF. V is TRBV4-2 and J is TRBJ1-5; the match to TRBD1 covers 8 bases. The CDR3 spans 16 residues. After removal of 4 bases from V and 5 bases from J, the junction contained 10 bases not matched to a gene. Germline V gene sequence: CDR1 LGHNA, CDR2 YNFKEQ.

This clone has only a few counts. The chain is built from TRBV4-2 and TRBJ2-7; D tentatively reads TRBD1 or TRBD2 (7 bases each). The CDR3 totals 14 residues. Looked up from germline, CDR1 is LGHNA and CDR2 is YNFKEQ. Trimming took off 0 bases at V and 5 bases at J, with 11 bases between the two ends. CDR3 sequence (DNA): TGTGCCAGCAGCCAAGACCAGGGGGGGAACGAGCAGTACTTC. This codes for CASSQDQGGNEQYF.